The 16 T cell receptor beta chains given below trace back to one sample, sequenced in a study of identical twins. TCRdb re-derived calls from the 5' RACE reads in MiXCR, one entry per CDR3 protein. Of 500,000 to 650,000 distinct CDR3 sequences in the sample, 7.1% were seen once. This sample also belongs to another study, concerning yellow fever vaccine responses in identical twins.

Sequencing was carried out using PBMCs. The source is a woman aged 18-30 years in good health.

This clonotype showed up many times. The chain uses TRBV2 and TRBJ2-3, with 8 bases that match TRBD2. The CDR3 loop spans 14 amino acids. The germline CDR1 and CDR2 sequences are SNHLY and FYNNEI. With V trimmed by 6 bases and J by 4 bases, 6 bases remained unmatched. The CDR3: CASSLPGGPDTQYF. In DNA, the CDR3 is TGTGCCAGCAGCCTGCCGGGGGGGCCAGATACGCAGTATTTT.

J is TRBJ2-2 and V is TRBV6-1; D not certain. This CDR3 is built from 15 residues. From germline, CDR1 is MNHNS and CDR2 SASEGT. V was shortened by 6 bases and J by 1 base, with 12 bases between the two germline ends. The CDR3 DNA follows: TGTGCCAGCAGCCCAGGACCGCAGAACACCGGGGAGCTGTTTTTT. Its translation: CASSPGPQNTGELFF.

The chain is built from TRBV11-2 and TRBJ2-1, with a weak D call TRBD1 (6 bases). CDR3 length equals 18 residues. Germline loops: CDR1 SGHAT, CDR2 FQNNGV. Trimming left V 5 bases short and J 5 bases short, with 25 bases between. As DNA, the CDR3 is TGTGCCAGCAGCAGAACAGGGCATTTCCACCCTCCCCACAATGAGCAGTTCTTC. Translation: CASSRTGHFHPPHNEQFF.

In its sample, this clonotype was seen many times. This rearrangement joins TRBV29-1 to TRBJ2-7, with TRBD1 matching 9 bases. Trimming removed 5 bases from V and 7 bases from J; junction bases left unmatched: 15. The CDR3 runs to 15 residues. The V gene's germline CDR1 is SQVTM and CDR2 ANQGSEA. The CDR3 sequence: CSVTFPGQGAWEQYF. In DNA, the CDR3 is TGCAGCGTTACCTTCCCGGGACAGGGTGCTTGGGAGCAGTACTTC.

This clonotype was seen repeatedly, ten times or more. This rearrangement joins TRBV12-3 or TRBV12-4 to TRBJ2-2; no clear D gene. This CDR3 contains 15 residues. V lost 3 bases and J 0 bases, leaving 8 bases between the germline ends. CDR3 sequence reads: CASSFGSANTGELFF. CDR3 bases: TGTGCCAGCAGTTTCGGCAGCGCGAACACCGGGGAGCTGTTTTTT.

This clonotype occurred many times. The chain uses TRBV7-8 and TRBJ1-2; D possibly corresponds to TRBD1 (5 bases). Germline assignment: CDR1 SGHVS and CDR2 FQNEAQ. Trimming removed 1 base at V and 5 bases at J, with 11 bases between. This CDR3 spans 14 amino acids. This CDR3 is CASSLVSGPYGYTF. Here the CDR3 DNA reads TGTGCCAGCAGCTTAGTTTCGGGGCCATATGGCTACACCTTC. The complete variable domain, with remaining parts taken from reference TRBV7-8 and TRBJ1-2, reads GAGVSQSPRYKVAKRGQDVALRCDPISGHVSLFWYQQALGQGPEFLTYFQNEAQLDKSGLPSDRFFAERPEGSVSTLKIQRTQQEDSAVYLCASSLVSGPYGYTFGSGTRLTVV.

This clonotype was seen a few times. V is TRBV20-1 and J is TRBJ2-7, with D possibly TRBD2 on 6 matching bases. Germline V gives CDR1 DFQATT, CDR2 SNEGSKA (reference sequence). This CDR3 is 16 amino acids long. V gave up 0 bases and J gave up 5 bases, with 20 bases separating them. The DNA of the CDR3 is TGCAGTGCTAGAGATGCCCTGACCGGGGGAAGGGACGAGCAGTACGTC. Protein product: CSARDALTGGRDEQYV.

A few counts support this clonotype. J is TRBJ2-5 and V is TRBV7-9; possible D gene TRBD2, 6 bases. Germline CDR1 is SEHNR and CDR2 is FQNEAQ (reference sequence). The ends were cut back, 4 bases at V and 9 bases at J, with 18 bases in the middle. The CDR3 is 14 amino acids. For the CDR3, the DNA is TGTGCCAGCAGCTCCTTAGGCGGCGGGGAGCCCCAGTACTTC. This encodes CASSSLGGGEPQYF.

V is TRBV6-1 and J is TRBJ2-2, with a possible D match to TRBD2 (5 bases). In germline, CDR1 is MNHNS, CDR2 SASEGT. The CDR3 spans 17 residues. Trimming shortened V by 1 base and J by 3 bases, and 15 bases separated the two germline ends. The CDR3 protein is CASSEGGPADYTGELFF. As DNA, the CDR3 is TGTGCCAGCAGTGAAGGGGGTCCAGCGGATTACACCGGGGAGCTGTTTTTT.

This clonotype was found many times. V and J are TRBV29-1 and TRBJ1-1, with TRBD1 as a possible D gene (5 bases). Trimming removed 1 base from V and 0 bases from J, with 15 bases in between. Germline CDR1 SQVTM, CDR2 ANQGSEA. CDR3 size: 16 residues. CDR3: CSVEVDDSLMNTEAFF. In DNA, the CDR3 is TGCAGCGTTGAAGTAGACGACAGTCTCATGAACACTGAAGCTTTCTTT.

The J gene is TRBJ2-7, the V gene TRBV29-1, with 7 bases lining up with TRBD1. Germline V lookup: CDR1 SQVTM, CDR2 ANQGSEA. Trimming cost V 3 bases and J 3 bases; bases outside gene matches: 11. The CDR3 covers 15 residues. The CDR3 loop reads CSVDIRTGLIYEQYF. The CDR3 coding sequence is TGCAGCGTTGATATAAGGACAGGACTCATCTACGAGCAGTACTTC.

This chain uses TRBV20-1 with TRBJ2-4; either TRBD1 or TRBD2 may fit D (5 bases each). Looked up from germline, CDR1 is DFQATT and CDR2 is SNEGSKA (reference sequence). The V end lost 5 bases, the J end lost 1 base, and 12 bases lay between the germline ends. The CDR3 is made up of 14 amino acids. The CDR3 DNA sequence: TGCAGTGCTTGGGACGGGGATGCCAAAAACATTCAGTACTTC. It codes for CSAWDGDAKNIQYF.

The rearrangement links TRBV6-6 to TRBJ2-7, with 12 bases that match TRBD1. The germline CDR1 and CDR2 sequences are MNHNY and SVGAGI (reference sequence). This CDR3 has 13 residues. After removal of 5 bases from V and 7 bases from J, the junction contained 3 bases not matched to a gene. CDR3: CASSRDRGLEQYV. The CDR3 DNA reads as TGTGCCAGCAGTCGGGACAGGGGGCTTGAGCAGTACGTC.

At least ten counts were recorded for this clonotype. The J gene is TRBJ2-7, the V gene TRBV12-3 or TRBV12-4; TRBD1 might be the D (5 bases). The CDR3 sequence is 12 residues long. Trimming pared 3 bases from V and 5 bases from J, leaving 8 bases between. Here the CDR3 DNA reads TGTGCCAGCAGTTTCGAAGGGGACGAGCAGTACTTC. It yields the protein CASSFEGDEQYF.

This clonotype was seen ten or more times. The chain recombines TRBV10-3 with TRBJ2-5; TRBD2 aligns across 10 bases. The CDR3 covers 17 residues. Germline-derived CDR1 and CDR2 are ENHRY and SYGVKD. The V gene end was trimmed by 2 bases and the J gene end by 2 bases; junction bases not matched to a gene: 8. CDR3 region: CAISEQREGELQETQYF. CDR3 bases: TGTGCCATCAGTGAGCAGCGGGAGGGGGAACTACAAGAGACCCAGTACTTC.

This clonotype was seen a handful of times. V is TRBV3-1 and J is TRBJ2-1; either TRBD1 or TRBD2 may supply D (5 bases each). Germline V lookup: CDR1 LGHDT, CDR2 YNNKEL (reference sequence). With 0 bases removed from V and 10 bases from J, the gap between germline ends came to 10 bases. CDR3 length: 13 amino acids. The CDR3, as DNA: TGTGCCAGCAGCCAAGAGTGGGACGGGGAGCAGTTCTTC. Protein product: CASSQEWDGEQFF.